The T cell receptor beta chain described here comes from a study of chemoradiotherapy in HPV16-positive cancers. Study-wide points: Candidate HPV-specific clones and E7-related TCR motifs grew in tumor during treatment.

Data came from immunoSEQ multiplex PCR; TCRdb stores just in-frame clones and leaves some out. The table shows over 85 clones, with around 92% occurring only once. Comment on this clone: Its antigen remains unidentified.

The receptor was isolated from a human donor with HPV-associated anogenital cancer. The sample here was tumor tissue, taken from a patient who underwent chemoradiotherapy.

Here the CDR3 DNA reads TGTGCCAGTAGTGACTCCTACGAGCAGTACTTC. Residues: CASSDSYEQYF. The chain uses TRBV19 and TRBJ2-7, with unresolved D. The CDR3 is 11 amino acids. Germline-derived CDR1 and CDR2 are LNHDA and SQIVND (reference sequence). Trimming left V 5 bases short and J 0 bases short, with 2 bases between.